This is a list of T cell receptor beta chains from one sample in a study of T cells in Graves' hyperthyroidism and ophthalmopathy. TCRdb called the multiplex PCR reads again in MiXCR, with one record for every CDR3 protein. The sample contains some 800,000 distinct CDR3 sequences, roughly 40% of which appear only once. Sequenced sample: blood. The receptors were sampled from a man aged 18 to 30 with Graves' hyperthyroidism. Both conserved end residues are part of each CDR3. Each record gives: D gene, J gene, V gene, clone size, CDR3 protein, CDR3 DNA. D genes are given only for firm matches. The size field is filled for only some rows; it gives once, few, many or a size class.

. TRBJ1-3 TRBV6-6 few CASSYSSRGGPGGNTIYF TGTGCCAGCAGTTACTCAAGTAGGGGCGGTCCGGGTGGAAACACCATATATTTT
TRBD2 TRBJ2-7 TRBV6-1 . CASRSPGGYNEQYF TGTGCCAGCCGGAGCCCGGGGGGGTACAACGAGCAGTACTTC
. TRBJ1-2 TRBV4-1 . CASSRGGGTYGYTF TGTGCCAGCAGCCGCGGGGGCGGTACCTATGGCTACACCTTC
. TRBJ2-5 TRBV7-2 few CASSPLRNQETQYF TGTGCCAGCTCACCATTACGGAACCAAGAGACCCAGTACTTC
. TRBJ1-1 TRBV7-6 many CASSSPSAEAFF TGTGCCAGCAGCTCCCCCAGCGCTGAAGCTTTCTTT
TRBD1 TRBJ1-6 TRBV6-5 . CASSLSIGGGQDSPLHF TGTGCCAGCAGTTTATCCATAGGAGGGGGCCAGGATTCACCCCTCCACTTT
. TRBJ1-2 TRBV10-3 many CAIRENSGSYGYTF TGTGCCATCAGAGAGAACAGTGGATCCTATGGCTACACCTTC
TRBD1 TRBJ1-5 TRBV6-1 . CARRDRDETQHF TGTGCCCGCCGGGACAGGGATGAGACCCAGCATTTT
. TRBJ2-2 TRBV10-2 . CASGPGPINTGELFF TGTGCCAGCGGTCCAGGACCGATTAACACCGGGGAGCTGTTTTTT
. TRBJ2-7 TRBV10-3 many CAIGGNSDEQYF TGTGCCATCGGGGGAAATTCGGACGAGCAGTACTTC